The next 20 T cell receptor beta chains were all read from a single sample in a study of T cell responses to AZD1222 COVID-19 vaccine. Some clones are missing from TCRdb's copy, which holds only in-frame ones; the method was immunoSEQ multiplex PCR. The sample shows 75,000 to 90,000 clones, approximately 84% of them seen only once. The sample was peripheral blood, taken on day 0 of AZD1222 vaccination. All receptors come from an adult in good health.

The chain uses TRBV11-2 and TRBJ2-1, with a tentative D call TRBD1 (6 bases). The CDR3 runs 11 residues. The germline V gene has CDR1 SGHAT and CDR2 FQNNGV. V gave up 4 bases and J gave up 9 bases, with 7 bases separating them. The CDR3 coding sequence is TGTGCCAGCAGCTCGACAGGTGAGCAGTTCTTC. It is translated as CASSSTGEQFF.

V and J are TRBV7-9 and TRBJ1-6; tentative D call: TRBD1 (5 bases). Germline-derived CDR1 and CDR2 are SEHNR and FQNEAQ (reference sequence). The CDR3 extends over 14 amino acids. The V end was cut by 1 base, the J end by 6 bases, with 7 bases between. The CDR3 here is CASSLEGSNSPLHF. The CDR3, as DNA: TGTGCCAGCAGCTTAGAGGGGAGTAATTCACCCCTCCACTTT.

The CDR3 sequence is CASAPFRGTGIDGYTF. The CDR3 region has the DNA TGTGCCAGCGCCCCGTTTCGAGGGACAGGGATCGACGGCTACACCTTC. The V call is TRBV7-2, the J call TRBJ1-2, with 9 positions matching TRBD1. The V gene end was trimmed by 8 bases and the J gene end by 8 bases; junction bases not matched to a gene: 18. Germline V gives CDR1 SGHTA, CDR2 FQGNSA. The length of the CDR3 is 16 residues. Full variable domain (remainder filled in from reference TRBV7-2 and TRBJ1-2): GAGVSQSPSNKVTEKGKDVELRCDPISGHTALYWYRQSLGQGLEFLIYFQGNSAPDKSGLPSDRFSAERTGGSVSTLTIQRTQQEDSAVYLCASAPFRGTGIDGYTFGSGTRLTVV.

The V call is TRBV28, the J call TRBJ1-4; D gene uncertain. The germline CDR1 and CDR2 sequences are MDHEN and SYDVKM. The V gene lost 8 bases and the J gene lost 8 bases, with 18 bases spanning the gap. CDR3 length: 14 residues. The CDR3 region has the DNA TGTGCCAGCCGCCCGTGGAAGGGAGGAGAAAAACTGTTTTTT. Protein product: CASRPWKGGEKLFF.

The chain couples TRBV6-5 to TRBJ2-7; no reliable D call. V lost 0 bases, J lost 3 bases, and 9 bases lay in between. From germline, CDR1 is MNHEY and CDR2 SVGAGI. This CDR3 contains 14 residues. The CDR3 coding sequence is TGTGCCAGCAGTTACTCACTCCCGGGCTACGAGCAGTACTTC. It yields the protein CASSYSLPGYEQYF.

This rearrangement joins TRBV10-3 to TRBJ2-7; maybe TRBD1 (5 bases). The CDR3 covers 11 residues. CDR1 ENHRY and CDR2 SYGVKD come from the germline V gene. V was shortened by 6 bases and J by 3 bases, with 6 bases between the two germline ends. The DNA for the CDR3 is TGTGCCATCAGGGACAACTACGAGCAGTACTTC. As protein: CAIRDNYEQYF.

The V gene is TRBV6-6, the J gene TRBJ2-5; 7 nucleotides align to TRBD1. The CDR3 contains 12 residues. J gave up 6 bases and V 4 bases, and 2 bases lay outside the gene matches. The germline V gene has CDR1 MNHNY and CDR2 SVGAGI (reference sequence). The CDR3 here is CASSLQGKTQYF. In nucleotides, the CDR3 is TGTGCCAGCAGTTTACAGGGGAAGACCCAGTACTTC.

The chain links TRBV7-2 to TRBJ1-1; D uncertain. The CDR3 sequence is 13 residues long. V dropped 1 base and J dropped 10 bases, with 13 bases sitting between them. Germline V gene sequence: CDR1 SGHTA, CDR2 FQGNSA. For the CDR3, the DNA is TGTGCCAGCAGCTTAGTGGGCGGCCCAGGAGCTTTCTTT. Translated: CASSLVGGPGAFF.

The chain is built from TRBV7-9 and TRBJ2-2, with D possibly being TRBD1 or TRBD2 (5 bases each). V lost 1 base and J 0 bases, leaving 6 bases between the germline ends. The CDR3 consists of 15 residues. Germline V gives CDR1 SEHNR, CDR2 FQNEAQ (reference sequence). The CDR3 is CASSLGGANTGELFF. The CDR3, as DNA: TGTGCCAGCAGCTTAGGAGGGGCGAACACCGGGGAGCTGTTTTTT. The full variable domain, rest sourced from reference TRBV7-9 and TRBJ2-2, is DTGVSQNPRHKITKRGQNVTFRCDPISEHNRLYWYRQTLGQGPEFLTYFQNEAQLEKSRLLSDRFSAERPKGSFSTLEIQRTEQGDSAMYLCASSLGGANTGELFFGEGSRLTVL.

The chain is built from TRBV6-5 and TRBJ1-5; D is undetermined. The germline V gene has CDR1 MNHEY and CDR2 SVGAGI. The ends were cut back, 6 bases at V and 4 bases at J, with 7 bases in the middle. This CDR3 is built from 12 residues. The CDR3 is CASSPSNQPQHF. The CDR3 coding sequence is TGTGCCAGCAGCCCCAGTAATCAGCCCCAGCATTTT.

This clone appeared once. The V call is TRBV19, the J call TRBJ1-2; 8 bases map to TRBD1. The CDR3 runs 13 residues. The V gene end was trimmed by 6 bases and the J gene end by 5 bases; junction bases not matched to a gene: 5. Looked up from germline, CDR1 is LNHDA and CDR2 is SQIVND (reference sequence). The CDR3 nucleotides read TGTGCCAGTAGGACAGGGGCTGGGTATGGCTACACCTTC. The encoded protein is CASRTGAGYGYTF.

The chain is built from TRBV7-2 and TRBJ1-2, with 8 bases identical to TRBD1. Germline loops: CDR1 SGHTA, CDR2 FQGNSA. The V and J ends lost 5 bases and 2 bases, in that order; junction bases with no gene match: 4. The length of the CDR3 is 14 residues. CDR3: CASSQGARNYGYTF. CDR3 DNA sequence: TGTGCCAGCAGCCAGGGGGCAAGGAACTATGGCTACACCTTC.

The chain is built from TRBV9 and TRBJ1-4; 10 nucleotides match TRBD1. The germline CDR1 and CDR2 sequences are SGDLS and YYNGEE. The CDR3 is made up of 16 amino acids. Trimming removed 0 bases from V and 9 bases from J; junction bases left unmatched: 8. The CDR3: CASSVGIGTGVQKLFF. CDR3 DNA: TGTGCCAGCAGCGTAGGAATCGGGACAGGGGTGCAAAAACTGTTTTTT.

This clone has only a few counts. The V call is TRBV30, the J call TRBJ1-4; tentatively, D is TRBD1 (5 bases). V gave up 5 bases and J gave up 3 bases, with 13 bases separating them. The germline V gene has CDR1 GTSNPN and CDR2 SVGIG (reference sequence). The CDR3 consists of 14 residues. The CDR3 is CAWAYSGANEKLFF. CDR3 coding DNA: TGTGCCTGGGCATATTCGGGGGCTAATGAAAAACTGTTTTTT.

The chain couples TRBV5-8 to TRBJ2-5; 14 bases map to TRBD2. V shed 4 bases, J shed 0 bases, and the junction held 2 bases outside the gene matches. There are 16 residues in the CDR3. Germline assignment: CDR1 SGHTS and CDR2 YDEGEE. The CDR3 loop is CASSRTSGGHQETQYF. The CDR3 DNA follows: TGTGCCAGCAGCCGGACTAGCGGGGGGCACCAAGAGACCCAGTACTTC.

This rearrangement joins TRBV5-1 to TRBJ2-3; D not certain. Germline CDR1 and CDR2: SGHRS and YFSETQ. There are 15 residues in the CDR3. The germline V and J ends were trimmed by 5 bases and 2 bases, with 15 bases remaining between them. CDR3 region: CASRVGPPPTDTQYF. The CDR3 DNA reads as TGCGCCAGCAGGGTGGGTCCCCCCCCCACAGATACGCAGTATTTT.

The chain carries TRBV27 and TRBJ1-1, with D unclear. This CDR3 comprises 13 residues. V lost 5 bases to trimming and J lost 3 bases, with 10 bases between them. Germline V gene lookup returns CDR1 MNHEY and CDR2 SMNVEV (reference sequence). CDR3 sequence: CASSARRDTEAFF. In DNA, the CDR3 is TGTGCCAGCAGTGCCCGAAGGGACACTGAAGCTTTCTTT.

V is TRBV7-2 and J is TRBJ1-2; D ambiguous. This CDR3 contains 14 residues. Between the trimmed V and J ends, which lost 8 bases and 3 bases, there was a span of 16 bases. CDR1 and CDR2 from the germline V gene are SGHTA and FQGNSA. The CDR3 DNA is TGTGCCAGCGGCAGTATTTTGTCCTACTATGGCTACACCTTC. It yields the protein CASGSILSYYGYTF.

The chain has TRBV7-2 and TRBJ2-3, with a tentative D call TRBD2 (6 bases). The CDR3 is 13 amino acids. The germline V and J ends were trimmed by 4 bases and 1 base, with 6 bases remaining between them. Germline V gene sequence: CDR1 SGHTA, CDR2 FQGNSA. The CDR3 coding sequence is TGTGCCAGCAGCTCGGGGGGCACAGATACGCAGTATTTT. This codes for CASSSGGTDTQYF.

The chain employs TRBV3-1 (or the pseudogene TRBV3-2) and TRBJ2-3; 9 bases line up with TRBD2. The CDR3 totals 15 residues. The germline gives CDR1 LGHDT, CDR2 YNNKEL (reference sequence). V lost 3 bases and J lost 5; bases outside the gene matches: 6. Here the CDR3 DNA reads TGTGCCAGCAGCCAGTTCCTAGCGGGGTTAGATACGCAGTATTTT. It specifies CASSQFLAGLDTQYF.